This entry features one T cell receptor (beta chain) sequence. No antigen is known for it. Barcoded TCR alpha and TCR beta cDNA libraries with UMIs came from 5'RACE using constant-segment primers. TCRdb recomputed calls from the 5' RACE reads with MiXCR, one row per CDR3 protein. The sample holds some 180,000 distinct CDR3 sequences; under 20% are singletons and the top ten take roughly 3.9%. CDR3 size: 20 residues. Trimming pared 0 bases from V and 1 base from J, leaving 22 bases between. CDR1 is LGHNA and CDR2 is YNFKEQ in the germline V gene. The record originates from a study of T-cell memory formation after mild COVID-19. Study-level points and caveats: The SARS-CoV-2 specificity of second-wave clones reaching peak at day 37 remained unverified. Pre-infection memory contained some responding clones, which suggested that cross-reactive memory had joined. CD4+ clones that contracted lay mainly in CM and EM; CD8+ ones lay in EMRA.

The J gene is TRBJ1-3, the V gene TRBV4-2, with D unclear. This TCR was recovered from a man between 18 and 29 years old who had mild COVID-19 (a few samples of this study predate the infection). Cell type and time point are not known. Sequencing used PBMCs or a T cell subset sorted from them (not recorded which). The CDR3 bases are TGTGCCAGCAGCCAAGATCAACGGAGAGCTGGAGCCTCTTCTGGAAACACCATATATTTT. Translated, it gives CASSQDQRRAGASSGNTIYF.